One T cell receptor beta chain is described in this entry. Its specificity is not known. CDR3 length: 17 residues. V lost 2 bases and J lost 1; bases outside the gene matches: 8. CDR1 and CDR2 (germline): LNHNV, YYDKDF (reference sequence). Sequencing was performed with immunoSEQ multiplex PCR; in TCRdb, only in-frame clones are kept and a portion is missing. In the table there are roughly 2.2 million clones, more than 80% of which are singletons. The sample belongs to a study of shared clonotypes between healthy human individuals. Study-wide results and caveats: Non-shared clonotypes had lower generation probabilities than clonotypes shared by all four sorted-subset donors. Rarefaction curves obtained for sorted subsets showed sequencing incomplete despite large depth. Memory subsets generally showed lower estimated richness than naive subsets.

Every contributor of samples was a Caucasian grown-up residing in Nashville, Tennessee. Input material: naive CD4+ T cells from PBMCs. Subset described: CD45RA+ positively selected. This receptor was taken from a young man in good health. Some clones in this sample may be carry-over from other donors' samples. The V call is TRBV15, the J call TRBJ1-5, with 7 bases lining up with TRBD1. DNA of the CDR3: TGTGCCACCAGCAGATTCACAGGGGCGCGAAGCAATCAGCCCCAGCATTTT. This gives the protein CATSRFTGARSNQPQHF. Together with reference TRBV15 and TRBJ1-5, the CDR3 gives the full variable domain: DAMVIQNPRYQVTQFGKPVTLSCSQTLNHNVMYWYQQKSSQAPKLLFHYYDKDFNNEADTPDNFQSRRPNTSFCFLDIRSPGLGDTAMYLCATSRFTGARSNQPQHFGDGTRLSIL.